The 5 T cell receptor beta chains presented below share a single source sample, sequenced in a study of T cell responses to AZD1222 COVID-19 vaccine. Sequencing used immunoSEQ multiplex PCR; TCRdb keeps in-frame clones, though not all of them. The data show over 100,000 clones, around 86% seen once. The source was peripheral blood, collected on day 0 of AZD1222 vaccination. Source of these receptors: an adult in good health.

The genes are TRBV4-2 and TRBJ2-2, with D tentatively TRBD1 (6 bases). The germline CDR1 and CDR2 sequences are LGHNA and YNFKEQ. The CDR3 runs 18 residues. V was shortened by 0 bases and J by 3 bases, with 17 bases between the two germline ends. The CDR3 DNA sequence: TGTGCCAGCAGCCAAGATGGGCGGACGGGACAATACACCGGGGAGCTGTTTTTT. Translating it yields CASSQDGRTGQYTGELFF.

The J gene is TRBJ2-5, the V gene TRBV30, with a tentative D call TRBD2 (5 bases). The CDR3 runs to 14 residues. V was pared by 3 bases and J by 5 bases, with 16 bases between. Germline V CDR1 and CDR2: GTSNPN, SVGIG (reference sequence). DNA for the CDR3: TGTGCCTGGAGGTTAGGACCTTGGGAGGAGACCCAGTACTTC. Residues: CAWRLGPWEETQYF.

This clone appeared once. This chain joins TRBV6-5 and TRBJ1-3, with a tentative D call TRBD1 (6 bases). Between the trimmed V and J ends, which lost 2 bases and 8 bases, there was a span of 10 bases. This CDR3 contains 13 residues. The germline CDR1 and CDR2 sequences are MNHEY and SVGAGI. The CDR3: CASSYRAGDTIYF. CDR3 in DNA: TGTGCCAGCAGTTACCGCGCAGGGGACACCATATATTTT.

This chain connects TRBV4-1 to TRBJ2-5, with D possibly being TRBD1 (6 bases). V lost 2 bases and J 5 bases, leaving 9 bases between the germline ends. CDR3 size: 13 residues. CDR1 and CDR2 from the germline V gene are MGHRA and YSYEKL. The CDR3 is CASSQWQGETQYF. DNA of the CDR3: TGCGCCAGCAGCCAATGGCAGGGGGAGACCCAGTACTTC.

The J gene is TRBJ1-2, the V gene TRBV5-4, with a weak D call TRBD1 (6 bases). Germline CDR1 is SGHNT and CDR2 is YYREEE (reference sequence). CDR3 length: 15 residues. The germline V and J ends were trimmed by 3 bases and 10 bases, with 22 bases remaining between them. Written as DNA, the CDR3 is TGTGCCAGCAGCTACGAACCCGACAGGATGGAGGTCTACACCTTC. Protein product: CASSYEPDRMEVYTF.